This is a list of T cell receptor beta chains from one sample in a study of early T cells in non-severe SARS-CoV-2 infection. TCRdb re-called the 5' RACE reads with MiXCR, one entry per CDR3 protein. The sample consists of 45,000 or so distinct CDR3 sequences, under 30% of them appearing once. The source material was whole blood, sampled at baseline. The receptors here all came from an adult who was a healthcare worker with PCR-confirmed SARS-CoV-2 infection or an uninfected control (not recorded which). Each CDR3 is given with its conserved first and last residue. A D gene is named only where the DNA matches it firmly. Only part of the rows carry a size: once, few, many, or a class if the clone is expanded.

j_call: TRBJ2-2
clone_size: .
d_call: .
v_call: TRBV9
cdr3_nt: TGTGCCAGCAGCGTAGCGGCCACCGGGGAGCTGTTTTTT
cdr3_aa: CASSVAATGELFF

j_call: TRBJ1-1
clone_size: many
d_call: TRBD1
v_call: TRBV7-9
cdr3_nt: TGTGCCAGCAGCTGGACAGGAAACATGAACACTGAAGCTTTCTTT
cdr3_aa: CASSWTGNMNTEAFF

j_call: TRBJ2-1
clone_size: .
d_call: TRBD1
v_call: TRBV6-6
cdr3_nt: TGTGCCAGCAGCCACGGGACAGACCCCTACAATGAGCAGTTCTTC
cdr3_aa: CASSHGTDPYNEQFF

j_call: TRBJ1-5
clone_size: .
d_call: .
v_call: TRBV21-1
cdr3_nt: TGTGCCAGCAGCAAAGCGCCGGACAGGGGAGGCAATCAGCCCCAGCATTTT
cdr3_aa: CASSKAPDRGGNQPQHF

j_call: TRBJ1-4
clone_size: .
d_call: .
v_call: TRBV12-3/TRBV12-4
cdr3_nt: TGTGCCAGCAGTTCCGAACAGTCAACTAATGAAAAACTGTTTTTT
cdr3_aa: CASSSEQSTNEKLFF

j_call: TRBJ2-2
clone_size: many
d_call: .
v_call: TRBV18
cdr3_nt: TGTGCCAGCTCACCAACTGCCCGGGCGGACACCGGGGAGCTGTTTTTT
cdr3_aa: CASSPTARADTGELFF

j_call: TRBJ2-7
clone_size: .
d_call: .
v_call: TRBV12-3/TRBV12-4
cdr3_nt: TGTGCCAGCAGTTTAGATCCCTACGAGCAGTACTTC
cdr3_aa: CASSLDPYEQYF

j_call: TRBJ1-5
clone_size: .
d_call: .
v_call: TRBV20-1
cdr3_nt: TGCAGTGCTAGAGATGGGGCCGGGGCCCAGCATTTT
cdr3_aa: CSARDGAGAQHF

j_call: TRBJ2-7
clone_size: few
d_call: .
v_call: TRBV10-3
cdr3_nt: TGTGCCATCAGTGAGTCGAGACCTCCGGACGAGCAGTACTTC
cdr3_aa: CAISESRPPDEQYF

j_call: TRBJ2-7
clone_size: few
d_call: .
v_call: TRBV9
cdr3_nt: TGTGCCAGCAGCGTAGCTCCGGATACAAGGGTCTACGAGCAGTACTTC
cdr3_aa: CASSVAPDTRVYEQYF

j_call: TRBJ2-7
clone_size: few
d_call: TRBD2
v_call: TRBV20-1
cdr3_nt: TGCAGTGCTAAATCCTGGACTAGCGGGGACTACGAGCAGTACTTC
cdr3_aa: CSAKSWTSGDYEQYF

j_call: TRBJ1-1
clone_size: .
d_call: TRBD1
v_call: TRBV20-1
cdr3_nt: TGCAGTGCGCTCGGGACAGGGGCGGGCACTGAAGCTTTCTTT
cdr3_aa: CSALGTGAGTEAFF

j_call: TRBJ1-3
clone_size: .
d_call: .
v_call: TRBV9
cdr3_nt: TGTGCCAGCAGCGTCGACGGGAGCTCTGGAAACACCATATATTTT
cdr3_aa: CASSVDGSSGNTIYF

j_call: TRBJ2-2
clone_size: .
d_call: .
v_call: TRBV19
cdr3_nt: TGTGCCATCTGGGGACTCCCGGGGGAGCTGTTTTTT
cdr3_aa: CAIWGLPGELFF

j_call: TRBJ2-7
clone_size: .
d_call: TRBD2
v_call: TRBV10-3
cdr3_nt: TGTGCCACAAGCGGGGGGGTGGCCTACGAGCAGTACTTC
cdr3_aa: CATSGGVAYEQYF

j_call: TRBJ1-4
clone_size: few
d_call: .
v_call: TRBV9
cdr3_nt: TGTGCCAGCAGCGTAGACGGGGCAGTTAATGAAAAACTGTTTTTT
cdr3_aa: CASSVDGAVNEKLFF

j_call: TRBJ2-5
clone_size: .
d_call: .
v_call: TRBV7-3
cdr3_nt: TGTGCCAGCAGCCGGGTCATTCAAGAGACCCAGTACTTC
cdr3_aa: CASSRVIQETQYF

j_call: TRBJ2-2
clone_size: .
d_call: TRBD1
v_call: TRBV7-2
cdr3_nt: TGTGCCAGCAGCGCGGGACAGGGCAGGGCGGACACCGGGGAGCTGTTTTTT
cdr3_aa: CASSAGQGRADTGELFF

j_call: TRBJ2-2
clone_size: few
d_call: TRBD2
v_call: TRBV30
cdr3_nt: TGTGCCTGGAGTCCTGGCGGGGGAAACACCGGGGAGCTGTTTTTT
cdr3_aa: CAWSPGGGNTGELFF

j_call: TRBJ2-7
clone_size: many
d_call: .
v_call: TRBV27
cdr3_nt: TGTGCCAGCAGTTTATCGCCAGGGATAATATACGAGCAGTACTTC
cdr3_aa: CASSLSPGIIYEQYF

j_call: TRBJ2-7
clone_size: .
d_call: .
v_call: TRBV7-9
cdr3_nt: TGTGCCAGCAGCTTATGGGACTCCGGCTACGAGCAGTACTTC
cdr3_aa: CASSLWDSGYEQYF

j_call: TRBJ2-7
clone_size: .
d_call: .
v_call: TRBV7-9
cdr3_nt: TGTGCCACCGACCGGGCTGGCAGGGTACCCTACGAGCAGTACTTC
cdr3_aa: CATDRAGRVPYEQYF

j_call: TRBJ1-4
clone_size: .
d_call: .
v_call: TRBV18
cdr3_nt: TGTGCCAGCTCACGGGGGATAGCAACTAATGAAAAACTGTTTTTT
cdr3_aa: CASSRGIATNEKLFF

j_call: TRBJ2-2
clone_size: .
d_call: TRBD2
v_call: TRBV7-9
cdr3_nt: TGTGCCAGCAGCCCCGGGATAGCGGGGGGCACCGGGGAGCTGTTTTTT
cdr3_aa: CASSPGIAGGTGELFF

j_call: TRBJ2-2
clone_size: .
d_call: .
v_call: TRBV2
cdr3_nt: TGTGCCAGCAGTGAGGGGCACACCGGGGAGCTGTTTTTT
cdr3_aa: CASSEGHTGELFF

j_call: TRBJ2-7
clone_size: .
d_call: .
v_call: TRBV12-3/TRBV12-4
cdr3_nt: TGTGCCAGCAGTGGTGGGGGCGAGCAGTACTTC
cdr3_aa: CASSGGGEQYF

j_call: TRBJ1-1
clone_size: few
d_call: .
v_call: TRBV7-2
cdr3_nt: TGTGCCAGCAGCTTAGGGTACAGTGAAGCTTTCTTT
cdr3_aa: CASSLGYSEAFF

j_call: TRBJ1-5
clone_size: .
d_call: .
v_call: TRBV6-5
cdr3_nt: TGTGCCAGCAGACAGGCTAGCAATCAGCCCCAGCATTTT
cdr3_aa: CASRQASNQPQHF

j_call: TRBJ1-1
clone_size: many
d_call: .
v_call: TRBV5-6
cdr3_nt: TGTGCCAGCAGCCAACTATGGGCTGAAGCTTTCTTT
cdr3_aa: CASSQLWAEAFF

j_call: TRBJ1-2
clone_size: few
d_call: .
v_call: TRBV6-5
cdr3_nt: TGTGCCAGCAGGAACAGTTTCAGAGAGACCGGCTACACCTTC
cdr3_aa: CASRNSFRETGYTF

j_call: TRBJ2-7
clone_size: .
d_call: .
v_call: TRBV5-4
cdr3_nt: TGTGCCAGCAGCTTTTCCAACGAGCAGTACTTC
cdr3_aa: CASSFSNEQYF

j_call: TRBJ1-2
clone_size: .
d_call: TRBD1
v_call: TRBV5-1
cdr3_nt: TGCGCCAGCAGGGGACAGGGTGTGGACGGCTACACCTTC
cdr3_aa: CASRGQGVDGYTF

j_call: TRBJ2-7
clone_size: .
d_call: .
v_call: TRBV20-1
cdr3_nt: TGCAGTGCTAGTGCCCGTTGGTCAGGGGCCTACGAGCAGTACTTC
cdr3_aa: CSASARWSGAYEQYF

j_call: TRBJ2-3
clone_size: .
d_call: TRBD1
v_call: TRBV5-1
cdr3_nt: TGCGCCAGCAGCCTGGACAGGACCACAGATACGCAGTATTTT
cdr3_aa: CASSLDRTTDTQYF

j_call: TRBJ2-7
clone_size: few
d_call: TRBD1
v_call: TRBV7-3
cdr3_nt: TGTGCCAGCAGCGGGACGGCAGGGGGTTACGAGCAGTACTTC
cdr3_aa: CASSGTAGGYEQYF

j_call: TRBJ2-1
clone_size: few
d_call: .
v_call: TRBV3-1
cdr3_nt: TGTGCCAGCAGCCAGGGTTCCTACAATGAGCAGTTCTTC
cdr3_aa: CASSQGSYNEQFF

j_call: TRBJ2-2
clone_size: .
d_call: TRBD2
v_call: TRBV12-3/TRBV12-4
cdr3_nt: TGTGCCAGCAGGCCCCAGCGGGGGCGTAACACCGGGGAGCTGTTTTTT
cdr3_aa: CASRPQRGRNTGELFF

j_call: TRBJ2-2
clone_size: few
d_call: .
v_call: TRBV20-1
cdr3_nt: TGCAGTGCCCTGTGGTACACCGGGGAGCTGTTTTTT
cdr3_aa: CSALWYTGELFF

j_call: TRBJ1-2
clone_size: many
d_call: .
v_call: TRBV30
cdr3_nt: TGTGCCTGGAGTGTATCCAGGTTGGTAGGCTATGGCTACACCTTC
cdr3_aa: CAWSVSRLVGYGYTF

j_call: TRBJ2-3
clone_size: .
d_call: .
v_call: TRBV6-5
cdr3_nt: TGTGCCAGCAGCAGCTTTGCAGGGAGCACAGATACGCAGTATTTT
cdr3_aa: CASSSFAGSTDTQYF

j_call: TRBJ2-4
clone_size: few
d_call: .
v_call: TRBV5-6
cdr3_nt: TGTGCCAGCAGCTTGTTTCGAGCCAAAAACATTCAGTACTTC
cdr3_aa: CASSLFRAKNIQYF